This T cell receptor beta chain was found in a study of blood T cell repertoires in COVID-19. Germline-derived CDR1 and CDR2 are MGHRA and YSYEKL. Trimming took off 0 bases at V and 4 bases at J, with 9 bases between the two ends. This CDR3 comprises 15 residues. Clones were read by immunoSEQ multiplex PCR, and TCRdb kept only the in-frame ones, dropping some. The data show 150,000 to 200,000 clones, roughly 80% seen once. The sample comprised PBMCs or T cells enriched from blood (not recorded which). The V gene is TRBV4-1, the J gene TRBJ1-4; D is unresolved. This sequence originates from a man aged 50 to 60 who had recovered from COVID-19. For the CDR3, the DNA is TGCGCCAGCAGCCAAGACCCGTACGGTAATGAAAAACTGTTTTTT. It specifies CASSQDPYGNEKLFF.